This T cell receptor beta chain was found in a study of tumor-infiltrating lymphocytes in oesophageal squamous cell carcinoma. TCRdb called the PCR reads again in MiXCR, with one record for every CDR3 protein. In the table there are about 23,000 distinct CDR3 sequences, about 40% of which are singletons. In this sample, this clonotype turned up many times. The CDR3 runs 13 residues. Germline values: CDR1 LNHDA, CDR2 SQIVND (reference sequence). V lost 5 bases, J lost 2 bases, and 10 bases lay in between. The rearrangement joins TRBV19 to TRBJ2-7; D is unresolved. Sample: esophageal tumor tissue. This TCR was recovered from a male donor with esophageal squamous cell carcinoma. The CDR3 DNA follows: TGTGCCAGTAGTCCGGGTCCCCCCTACGAGCAGTACTTC. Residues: CASSPGPPYEQYF.